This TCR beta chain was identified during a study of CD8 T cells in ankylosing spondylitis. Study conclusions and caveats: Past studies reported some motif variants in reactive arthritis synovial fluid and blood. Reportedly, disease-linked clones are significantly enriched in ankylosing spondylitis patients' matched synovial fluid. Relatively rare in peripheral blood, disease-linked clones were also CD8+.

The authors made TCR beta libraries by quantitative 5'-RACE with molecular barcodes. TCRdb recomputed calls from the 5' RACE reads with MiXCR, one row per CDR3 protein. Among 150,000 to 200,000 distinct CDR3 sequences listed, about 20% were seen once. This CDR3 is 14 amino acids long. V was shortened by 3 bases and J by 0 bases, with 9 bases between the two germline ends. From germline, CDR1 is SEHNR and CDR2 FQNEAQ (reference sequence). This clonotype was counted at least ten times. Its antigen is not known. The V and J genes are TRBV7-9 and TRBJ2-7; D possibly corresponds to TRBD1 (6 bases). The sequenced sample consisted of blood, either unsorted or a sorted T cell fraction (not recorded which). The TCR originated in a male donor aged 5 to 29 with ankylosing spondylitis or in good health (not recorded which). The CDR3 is CASSFPGASYEQYF. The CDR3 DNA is TGTGCCAGCAGCTTCCCAGGGGCCTCCTACGAGCAGTACTTC.